Listed below are T cell receptor beta chains from one sample, sequenced in a study of T cell responses to AZD1222 COVID-19 vaccine. Assay used: immunoSEQ multiplex PCR; TCRdb lists only in-frame clones, some missing. The sample yields 120,000 to 150,000 clones, 70% to 90% seen once. The sample in question was peripheral blood, obtained on day 0 of AZD1222 vaccination. These receptors came from an adult in good health. Both conserved end residues are part of each CDR3. The D gene is left open where the match is weak. The listing skips clone size in some rows; elsewhere it reads once, few, many or a size class.

TRBJ1-1,.,TRBV6-1,.,TGTGCCAGCAGTGAAGCCCTGAACACTGAAGCTTTCTTT,CASSEALNTEAFF
TRBJ2-1,TRBD1,TRBV11-3,.,TGTGCCAGCAGCAAGGGACAGGCGACTCCCTACAATGAGCAGTTCTTC,CASSKGQATPYNEQFF
TRBJ2-6,TRBD1,TRBV4-3,.,TGCGCCAGCAGCCAACACACAGGGGGAAACGCTGGGGCCAACGTCCTGACTTTC,CASSQHTGGNAGANVLTF
TRBJ2-7,.,TRBV11-2,.,TGTGCCAGCAGCAAGCTCCTTGGGCCGGAGGAGCAGTACTTC,CASSKLLGPEEQYF
TRBJ1-6,.,TRBV7-6,once,TGTGCCAGCAGCTTAAAGTCGGAGGGGCGATCACCCCTCCACTTT,CASSLKSEGRSPLHF
TRBJ1-1,.,TRBV11-3,.,TGTGCCAGCAAAGAACATCTGAACACTGAAGCTTTCTTT,CASKEHLNTEAFF
TRBJ1-4,TRBD1,TRBV15,.,TGTGCCACCAGCACGCCGGGACAGGGGAATGAAAAACTGTTTTTT,CATSTPGQGNEKLFF
TRBJ1-1,.,TRBV28,.,TGTGCCAGCAGTCCCCCCCCCGGCGCCCTTGAAGCTTTCTTT,CASSPPPGALEAFF
TRBJ2-7,.,TRBV6-2/TRBV6-3,once,TGTGCCAGCAGCTACTATCGGTCCTACGAGCAGTACTTC,CASSYYRSYEQYF
TRBJ2-5,.,TRBV6-2/TRBV6-3,.,TGTGCCAGCAGTTACTCCGGCAGGGGAATGGGGGAGCAGTACTTC,CASSYSGRGMGEQYF
TRBJ2-7,.,TRBV4-2,.,TGTGCCAGCAGCCACCGTAGAGGGCGGGAAATAAACGAGCAGTACTTC,CASSHRRGREINEQYF